This is a list of T cell receptor beta chains from one sample in a study of spatial heterogeneity in lung cancer. TCRdb processed the 5' RACE reads anew with MiXCR; each CDR3 protein has one entry. The repertoire holds fewer than 15,000 distinct CDR3 sequences, about 5% seen once, with 8.5% to 14% in the top ten. The source material was lung tumor tissue, sampled at surgery. These receptors were collected from a female donor with early-stage non-small cell lung cancer. CDR3s include the opening cysteine and the closing phenylalanine or tryptophan. A D gene is named only where the DNA matches it firmly. Clone sizes are shown as once, few, many, or a class for an expanded clone.

d_call	j_call	clone_size	v_call	cdr3_nt	cdr3_aa
-	TRBJ2-5	many	TRBV7-8	TGTGCCAGCAGCTCCCGGCGCCTTTCAGTGGGAGAGACCCAGTACTTC	CASSSRRLSVGETQYF
-	TRBJ2-7	many	TRBV6-2/TRBV6-3	TGTGCCAGCAGTTACTGGGCAGGGGCCACCTACGAGCAGTACTTC	CASSYWAGATYEQYF
TRBD1	TRBJ1-5	many	TRBV6-2/TRBV6-3	TGTGCCAGCCGGACTCCGGCAGGGGGATACCAGCCCCAGCATTTT	CASRTPAGGYQPQHF
TRBD1	TRBJ1-1	many	TRBV28	TGTGCCAGCAGAGTGACAGGGTACACTGAAGCTTTCTTT	CASRVTGYTEAFF
-	TRBJ2-2	many	TRBV3-1	TGTGCCAGCAGCCAACGGGGGAACACCGGGGAGCTGTTTTTT	CASSQRGNTGELFF
-	TRBJ1-2	many	TRBV3-1	TGTGCCAGCAGCCTCCGGGCCGCGTCGGACTATGGCTACACCTTC	CASSLRAASDYGYTF
-	TRBJ2-5	medium-sized	TRBV30	TGTGCCTGGAGCTACCCCCAGATGGGGATCCAAGAGACCCAGTACTTC	CAWSYPQMGIQETQYF
-	TRBJ1-5	many	TRBV20-1	TGCAGTGGATTAGACAGCTCCGAAAAGCCCCAGCATTTT	CSGLDSSEKPQHF
-	TRBJ2-1	many	TRBV12-3/TRBV12-4	TGTGCCAGCAGTGCCGATGAACTAGGTTTTCGGTTCTTC	CASSADELGFRFF
-	TRBJ1-5	many	TRBV4-2	TGTGCCAGCAGCGTTTTTGGCGATCAGCCCCAGCATTTT	CASSVFGDQPQHF